The 14 T cell receptor beta chains reported below all come from one sample, sequenced in a study of cytomegalovirus exposure and HLA in healthy donors. PCR used 60 Vbeta primers and 13 Jbeta primers. The method was immunoSEQ multiplex PCR; TCRdb's version includes in-frame clones alone and lacks a portion of them. This repertoire shows 60,000 to 90,000 clones, 65% to 70% found once; its top ten account for roughly 7.6%. Material for sequencing was PBMCs. The receptor source for this set is a man in his forties or fifties in good health and CMV-seropositive.

V and J are TRBV15 and TRBJ2-2; 7 nucleotides align to TRBD1. V shed 5 bases and J 1 base; nucleotides not matched to a gene: 10. The V gene's germline CDR1 is LNHNV and CDR2 YYDKDF (reference sequence). CDR3 length: 17 amino acids. CDR3 loop: CATSVRPGQRNTGELFF. The CDR3, as DNA: TGTGCCACCAGCGTTAGACCGGGACAGAGGAACACCGGGGAGCTGTTTTTT.

This chain connects TRBV5-1 to TRBJ1-2; perhaps TRBD1 as D (6 bases). V was pared by 7 bases and J by 4 bases, with 11 bases between. The CDR3 has 12 amino acids. CDR1 SGHRS and CDR2 YFSETQ come from the germline V gene. The CDR3 DNA is TGCGCCAGCGCCGGGACATCCTATGGCTACACCTTC. This gives the protein CASAGTSYGYTF.

CDR3 sequence (DNA): TGCGCCAGCAGCTCCGTAGGGGATGCCAAGGGCGGGGAGCTGTTTTTT. Amino acids: CASSSVGDAKGGELFF. The chain links TRBV5-1 to TRBJ2-2; possible D gene TRBD1, 5 bases. The germline gives CDR1 SGHRS, CDR2 YFSETQ. V lost 3 bases to trimming and J lost 7 bases, with 19 bases between them. The CDR3 runs to 16 residues.

The J gene is TRBJ1-1, the V gene TRBV7-8; 9 bases map to TRBD1. The V segment lost 3 bases and the J segment 6 bases; nucleotides outside the gene matches: 8. The CDR3 runs 15 residues. Per the germline V gene, CDR1 is SGHVS and CDR2 is FQNEAQ. CDR3 region: CASSFDRGSSPEAFF. Here the CDR3 DNA reads TGTGCCAGCAGCTTCGACAGGGGGTCGTCCCCTGAAGCTTTCTTT.

This clone was detected many times. The V gene is TRBV27, the J gene TRBJ2-1, with D possibly matching TRBD2 (5 bases). Germline CDR1 is MNHEY and CDR2 is SMNVEV (reference sequence). CDR3 length equals 15 residues. V shed 5 bases and J shed 4 bases, with 15 bases lying between them. The DNA for the CDR3 is TGTGCCAGCAGTCTAAACCTACTAGTATACAATGAGCAGTTCTTC. Protein: CASSLNLLVYNEQFF.

This chain connects TRBV5-1 to TRBJ1-1; D is possibly TRBD1 (6 bases). Germline-derived CDR1 and CDR2 are SGHRS and YFSETQ. V lost 4 bases and J lost 4, with 14 bases in between. The CDR3 contains 14 residues. Here the CDR3 reads CASSPAGQLTEAFF. CDR3 in DNA: TGCGCCAGCAGCCCGGCCGGACAGCTCACTGAAGCTTTCTTT.

The chain has TRBV9 and TRBJ2-6, with 8 bases fitting TRBD1. V lost 1 base, J lost 3 bases, and 15 bases stayed unmatched. This CDR3 has 20 amino acids. In germline, CDR1 is SGDLS, CDR2 YYNGEE. This chain's CDR3 is CASSVSNRDRLWSGANVLTF. Here the CDR3 DNA reads TGTGCCAGCAGCGTATCAAATAGGGACAGGCTTTGGAGTGGGGCCAACGTCCTGACTTTC.

This clone has only a few counts. The chain is built from TRBV9 and TRBJ1-1; 12 bases line up with TRBD1. The germline V gene encodes CDR1 SGDLS and CDR2 YYNGEE. The J segment lost 4 bases and the V segment lost 4 bases, leaving 20 bases of the junction unmatched. CDR3 size: 20 residues. This chain's CDR3 is CASSPEAGQGAQGWLTEAFF. For the CDR3, the DNA is TGTGCCAGCAGCCCCGAAGCGGGACAGGGGGCGCAGGGTTGGCTCACTGAAGCTTTCTTT.

J is TRBJ2-4 and V is TRBV2; unclear D gene. CDR3 length: 13 residues. Germline CDR1 is SNHLY and CDR2 is FYNNEI. The V end lost 2 bases, the J end lost 6 bases, and 8 bases lay between the germline ends. DNA for the CDR3: TGTGCCAGCAGTGAAAACAGATTAAACATTCAGTACTTC. It specifies CASSENRLNIQYF.

CDR3 sequence reads: CASSYKRSFYNEQFF. The DNA of the CDR3 is TGTGCCAGCAGTTACAAGCGGTCGTTCTACAATGAGCAGTTCTTC. The chain combines TRBV6-5 with TRBJ2-1; D possibly corresponds to TRBD2 (5 bases). Germline assignment: CDR1 MNHEY and CDR2 SVGAGI. V shed 2 bases and J shed 3 bases, with 11 bases lying between them. This CDR3 has 15 residues.

CDR3 loop: CASSGPGLAQGEEQFF. In DNA, the CDR3 is TGTGCCAGCAGTGGACCGGGACTAGCCCAGGGGGAGGAGCAGTTCTTC. V gene TRBV25-1 combines with J gene TRBJ2-1, with 9 bases fitting TRBD2. V gave up 4 bases and J gave up 10 bases; unmatched junction bases: 14. This CDR3 is 16 amino acids long. Per germline, CDR1 MGHDK and CDR2 SYGVNS.

The rearrangement links TRBV7-3 to TRBJ2-7; TRBD1 matches at 7 bases. Germline lookup yields CDR1 SGHTA and CDR2 FQGTGA. This CDR3 comprises 15 residues. The V segment lost 5 bases and the J segment 3 bases; nucleotides outside the gene matches: 10. CDR3 nucleotides: TGTGCCAGCAGCCGAGGGTCGGGACAGAGCTACGAGCAGTACTTC. This sequence encodes CASSRGSGQSYEQYF.

The CDR3 loop is CASSSLPSGRALYEQFF. CDR3 in DNA: TGTGCCAGCAGTTCCCTACCTAGCGGGAGGGCCCTCTATGAGCAGTTCTTC. The rearrangement links TRBV28 to TRBJ2-1; TRBD2 agrees at 12 bases. V shed 4 bases, J shed 8 bases, and the junction held 12 bases outside the gene matches. CDR1 and CDR2 from the germline V gene are MDHEN and SYDVKM. The CDR3 has 17 residues. The variable domain in full, completed from reference TRBV28 and TRBJ2-1, reads DVKVTQSSRYLVKRTGEKVFLECVQDMDHENMFWYRQDPGLGLRLIYFSYDVKMKEKGDIPEGYSVSREKKERFSLILESASTNQTSMYLCASSSLPSGRALYEQFFGPGTRLTVL.

The genes are TRBV7-3 and TRBJ2-2, with TRBD2 matching over 9 bases. The CDR3 is made up of 15 amino acids. CDR1 and CDR2 from the germline V gene are SGHTA and FQGTGA. The ends lost 0 bases at V and 4 bases at J; junction bases unmatched: 0. CDR3 in amino acids: CASSLTRGGTGELFF. For the CDR3, the DNA is TGTGCCAGCAGCTTAACGCGGGGGGGCACCGGGGAGCTGTTTTTT.